Following are 20 T cell receptor beta chains from one sample sequenced in a study of blood T cell repertoires in COVID-19. Generated by immunoSEQ multiplex PCR, the TCRdb table keeps only in-frame clones and is missing some. This table holds about 170,000 clones, approximately 85% found once. Sequencing was done on a sample of peripheral blood. Source of these receptors: a middle-aged man who had recovered from COVID-19.

This rearrangement joins TRBV7-8 to TRBJ1-5; D is possibly TRBD1 (6 bases). The CDR3 runs 16 residues. Germline-derived CDR1 and CDR2 are SGHVS and FQNEAQ. With 5 bases removed from V and 3 bases from J, the gap between germline ends came to 17 bases. CDR3 bases: TGTGCCAGCAGCCCACCGCCCGCAGGGGTCAATCAGCCCCAGCATTTT. Translation: CASSPPPAGVNQPQHF.

This sequence joins TRBV7-9 and TRBJ2-1, with 7 bases that match TRBD1. The CDR3 runs to 14 residues. J was trimmed by 9 bases and V by 5 bases; bases with no gene match: 10. The germline V gene has CDR1 SEHNR and CDR2 FQNEAQ (reference sequence). The CDR3 region has the DNA TGTGCCAGCAGCCCGGACAGGATTGTGGGTGAGCAGTTCTTC. Translated: CASSPDRIVGEQFF. The whole variable domain, filled in from reference TRBV7-9 and TRBJ2-1, reads DTGVSQNPRHKITKRGQNVTFRCDPISEHNRLYWYRQTLGQGPEFLTYFQNEAQLEKSRLLSDRFSAERPKGSFSTLEIQRTEQGDSAMYLCASSPDRIVGEQFFGPGTRLTVL.

The genes are TRBV9 and TRBJ1-2; D might be TRBD1 (6 bases). The CDR3 is made up of 13 amino acids. The V gene's germline CDR1 is SGDLS and CDR2 YYNGEE. V lost 3 bases, J lost 3 bases, and 9 bases lay in between. Here the CDR3 DNA reads TGTGCCAGCAGCGGGGACATCTACTATGGCTACACCTTC. Translated: CASSGDIYYGYTF.

This clone occurred once. The V gene is TRBV5-6, the J gene TRBJ1-2; no definite D call. The CDR3 sequence is 11 residues long. Germline V lookup: CDR1 SGHDT, CDR2 YYEEEE. Trimming pared 2 bases from V and 8 bases from J, leaving 7 bases between. CDR3 amino acids: CASSFRLGYTF. The CDR3 region has the DNA TGTGCCAGCAGCTTTAGATTAGGCTACACCTTC. Full variable domain (remainder filled in from reference TRBV5-6 and TRBJ1-2): DAGVTQSPTHLIKTRGQQVTLRCSPKSGHDTVSWYQQALGQGPQFIFQYYEEEERQRGNFPDRFSGHQFPNYSSELNVNALLLGDSALYLCASSFRLGYTFGSGTRLTVV.

The chain links TRBV11-3 to TRBJ2-1; 14 positions agree with TRBD2. CDR1 SGHNT and CDR2 YENEEA come from the germline V gene. V was clipped by 5 bases and J by 9 bases; unmatched bases: 3. This CDR3 is built from 14 residues. The CDR3 bases are TGTGCCAGCAGCCCCGGGACTAGCGGGGGTGAGCAGTTCTTC. It translates to CASSPGTSGGEQFF.

V and J are TRBV27 and TRBJ2-7, with 8 bases that match TRBD2. The CDR3 covers 15 residues. Germline assignment: CDR1 MNHEY and CDR2 SMNVEV (reference sequence). The trim removed 9 bases at V and 2 bases at J, leaving 12 bases unmatched. Written as DNA, the CDR3 is TGTGCCAGTAGAATTAGCGGGGCCGGGGCCTACGAGCAGTACTTC. Its translation is CASRISGAGAYEQYF.

The chain joins TRBV7-2 to TRBJ2-5; 9 positions match TRBD2. V was pared by 3 bases and J by 5 bases, with 10 bases of the junction left unmatched. The CDR3 sequence is 16 residues long. The germline V gene has CDR1 SGHTA and CDR2 FQGNSA. Written as DNA, the CDR3 is TGTGCCAGCAGCTTTCCCTTTAGCGGGAGAAGGGAGACCCAGTACTTC. Translated: CASSFPFSGRRETQYF.

V gene TRBV24-1 combines with J gene TRBJ2-5; weak D call: TRBD2 (6 bases). V lost 3 bases to trimming and J lost 3 bases, with 13 bases between them. CDR1 is KGHDR, CDR2 SFDVKD, per germline. CDR3 length: 15 amino acids. As DNA, the CDR3 is TGTGCCACCAGTGATCCCGCCTTAGCGGAAGAGACCCAGTACTTC. It encodes CATSDPALAEETQYF.

The rearrangement uses TRBV4-3 and TRBJ2-7; no definite D call. Germline CDR1 and CDR2: LGHNA and YSLEER. The CDR3 contains 14 residues. Deletions cut 0 bases from V and 0 bases from J, with 6 bases between. The chain's CDR3 is CASSQDVNSYEQYF. The CDR3 DNA reads TGCGCCAGCAGCCAAGATGTAAACTCCTACGAGCAGTACTTC.

This clone was observed a single time. This sequence joins TRBV20-1 and TRBJ2-5; tentatively, D is TRBD1 (5 bases). The CDR3 consists of 12 residues. V lost 3 bases to trimming and J lost 3 bases, with 8 bases between them. Germline V CDR1 and CDR2: DFQATT, SNEGSKA (reference sequence). The CDR3 is CSASRGKETQYF. The CDR3 DNA reads TGCAGTGCTAGTAGGGGTAAAGAGACCCAGTACTTC.

This chain links TRBV19 with TRBJ2-2, with 9 bases identical to TRBD1. This CDR3 region has 14 residues. Germline V gene sequence: CDR1 LNHDA, CDR2 SQIVND (reference sequence). The V segment lost 8 bases and the J segment 5 bases; nucleotides outside the gene matches: 6. As DNA, the CDR3 is TGTGCCAGTTCACGGGACAGGGAAACCGGGGAGCTGTTTTTT. It translates to CASSRDRETGELFF.

V and J are TRBV5-6 and TRBJ1-5; TRBD1 agrees at 7 bases. This CDR3 is 14 amino acids long. The V gene end was trimmed by 0 bases and the J gene end by 7 bases; junction bases not matched to a gene: 4. CDR1 and CDR2 from the germline V gene are SGHDT and YYEEEE. CDR3 coding DNA: TGTGCCAGCAGCTTGGTAGGGGGCGGCCAGCCCCAGCATTTT. It codes for CASSLVGGGQPQHF.

The CDR3 DNA reads TGTGCCAGCAGCTCTCGACAGGGCGGGACCGGGGAGCTGTTTTTT. This gives the protein CASSSRQGGTGELFF. The chain uses TRBV11-2 and TRBJ2-2; TRBD1 matches 7 bases. The CDR3 has 15 amino acids. Germline CDR1 is SGHAT and CDR2 is FQNNGV. V shed 4 bases and J 5 bases; nucleotides not matched to a gene: 7.

This chain joins TRBV10-3 and TRBJ2-2; no clear D. Trimming shortened V by 4 bases and J by 2 bases, and 17 bases separated the two germline ends. The CDR3 extends over 17 amino acids. Germline CDR1 ENHRY, CDR2 SYGVKD. The CDR3 spells CAISATPNGINTGELFF. The CDR3 coding sequence is TGTGCCATCAGTGCAACCCCTAACGGTATTAACACCGGGGAGCTGTTTTTT.

This chain uses TRBV19 with TRBJ2-5; TRBD2 agrees at 7 bases. CDR3 length equals 13 residues. The germline CDR1 and CDR2 sequences are LNHDA and SQIVND (reference sequence). With V trimmed by 10 bases and J by 6 bases, 11 bases remained unmatched. CDR3 DNA: TGTGCCACCAACCCCTCGGGGGGAAAGACCCAGTACTTC. Amino acids: CATNPSGGKTQYF. Looking up the rest from reference TRBV19 and TRBJ2-5 gives the full variable domain: DGGITQSPKYLFRKEGQNVTLSCEQNLNHDAMYWYRQDPGQGLRLIYYSQIVNDFQKGDIAEGYSVSREKKESFPLTVTSAQKNPTAFYLCATNPSGGKTQYFGPGTRLLVL.

The J gene is TRBJ2-1, the V gene TRBV29-1, with 10 bases aligning to TRBD2. The germline CDR1 and CDR2 sequences are SQVTM and ANQGSEA. This CDR3 has 13 residues. V lost 5 bases, J lost 3 bases, and 1 base stayed unmatched. The CDR3 is CSVRTSGYNEQFF. The CDR3 nucleotides read TGCAGCGTTCGGACTAGCGGCTACAATGAGCAGTTCTTC.

V and J are TRBV14 and TRBJ2-2, with TRBD1 matching 9 bases. Trimming cost V 0 bases and J 5 bases; bases outside gene matches: 10. The CDR3 covers 18 residues. Per the germline V gene, CDR1 is SGHDN and CDR2 is FVKESK. CDR3 residues: CASSQDVRQTGGTGELFF. CDR3 coding DNA: TGTGCCAGCAGCCAAGATGTACGGCAGACAGGGGGTACCGGGGAGCTGTTTTTT.

J is TRBJ2-1 and V is TRBV18; 7 positions match TRBD1. After removal of 1 base from V and 3 bases from J, the junction contained 3 bases not matched to a gene. Germline V CDR1 and CDR2: KGHSH, LQKENI. The CDR3 covers 15 residues. CDR3 DNA: TGTGCCAGCTCACCACGGGACAGAGACTACAATGAGCAGTTCTTC. It encodes CASSPRDRDYNEQFF. The full variable domain, its missing parts supplied by reference TRBV18 and TRBJ2-1, is NAGVMQNPRHLVRRRGQEARLRCSPMKGHSHVYWYRQLPEEGLKFMVYLQKENIIDESGMPKERFSAEFPKEGPSILRIQQVVRGDSAAYFCASSPRDRDYNEQFFGPGTRLTVL.

The chain links TRBV21-1 to TRBJ2-3; TRBD1 is the table's D call and was not checked against the DNA. TRBV21-1 is designated a pseudogene. The CDR3 is 15 amino acids. The CDR3 sequence is CASNPRPLASDTQYF. The CDR3 DNA reads TGTGCCAGCAACCCTCGCCCCCTGGCCTCAGATACGCAGTATTTT.

V usage is TRBV5-5 and J usage is TRBJ2-1; 12 nucleotides align to TRBD2. The CDR3 loop spans 17 amino acids. CDR1 is SGHKS, CDR2 YYEKEE, per germline (reference sequence). The J segment lost 10 bases and the V segment lost 0 bases, leaving 11 bases of the junction unmatched. The CDR3 region has the DNA TGTGCCAGCAGCTTGGTTAGGGCTAGCGGGAGGGGGCTCGAGCAGTTCTTC. The encoded protein is CASSLVRASGRGLEQFF.